This note documents a single TCR beta chain sequence. Its antigen remains unidentified. The data originate from a study of TIL therapy for anti-PD-1-resistant metastatic lung cancer. At the level of the study: Most patients had lung adenocarcinoma; a handful of tumors were EGFR-mutant, two ALK-rearranged; half smoked currently or formerly. General study results and limits: Patients were highly selected, enriched for treatment-naive, never-smoker and oncogene-addicted cases.

Trimming shortened V by 5 bases and J by 3 bases, and 14 bases separated the two germline ends. This CDR3 is 14 amino acids long. Germline V gene lookup returns CDR1 KGHSH and CDR2 LQKENI. The libraries were made with immunoSEQ v3. Survey-level samples got some 2 million read pairs; deep-level samples got roughly 5-6.5 million. The table came from immunoSEQ multiplex PCR; TCRdb's copy has only in-frame clones and leaves some out. The sample comprises more than 50,000 clones, 80% to 90% of which are singletons, and around 2.6% rests with the top ten. Time point here: pre-treatment sample, taken before nivolumab and TIL therapy. Patients were adults with stage 4 NSCLC.

This receptor was identified in a person aged 25-79 years with non-small cell lung cancer. V is TRBV18 and J is TRBJ2-7; weak D call: TRBD1 (6 bases). Here the sequenced sample was blood, taken at baseline. The CDR3 DNA follows: TGTGCCAGCTCAATGGCAGGGGCGAACTACGAGCAGTACTTC. Residues: CASSMAGANYEQYF.